This T cell receptor (beta chain) was profiled in a study of blood T cell repertoires in COVID-19. Overall study: The United States, Italy and Spain supplied acute and convalescent COVID-19 samples. Sample material is recorded as cDNA or gDNA derived from T cells, B-cell-depleted T cells, or PBMCs.

Authors' data handling: Amplification of reference gene primers provided the estimated nucleated cell counts. Using immunoSEQ multiplex PCR, the repertoire was profiled, and TCRdb retains in-frame clones only, with some absent. V and J calls plus clone size are reproduced from that table; the DNA served to infer D and trimming. In the table there are 310,000 or so clones, around 90% of which are singletons. Deletions cut 5 bases from V and 5 bases from J, with 16 bases between. The CDR3 has 14 amino acids. Germline V gives CDR1 SGHTA, CDR2 FQGNSA. The origin of this receptor is a man younger than 30 who had recovered from COVID-19. The source material was peripheral blood. The J gene is TRBJ2-7, the V gene TRBV7-2, with D possibly matching TRBD1 (6 bases). The CDR3 nucleotides read TGTGCCAGCAGCCTACGGGACAAGGCGGACGAGCAGTACTTC. Translating it yields CASSLRDKADEQYF.